The entry below describes one TCR beta chain. The antigen remains undetermined. This record comes from a study of T cell responses to AZD1222 COVID-19 vaccine. Whole-study findings and limits: Only a handful of AZD1222 recipients, five to seven in all, had baseline seropositivity. Females made up more of the donors, who were largely white British, and clonal diversity may have come out too low. Dominant at 160-218 and 743-854, vaccine-associated CD4 TCRs also spanned spike. Repertoire sampling happened only post peak T cell response.

TCRdb's table, derived via immunoSEQ multiplex PCR, lists solely in-frame clones and lacks some. The data contain some 100,000 clones, 80% to 90% of them singletons. This CDR3 contains 13 residues. Germline CDR1 SGHDT, CDR2 YYEEEE. Trimming cost V 0 bases and J 10 bases, with 8 bases left between them. This TCR came from an adult who received the AZD1222 COVID-19 vaccine. The input for sequencing was peripheral blood, taken 28 days after the second AZD1222 dose. The rearrangement joins TRBV5-6 to TRBJ1-6; D not certain. The CDR3 nucleotides read TGTGCCAGCAGCTTGGCGAGGGCATCACCCCTCCACTTT. Translating gives CASSLARASPLHF.